This is a list of T cell receptor beta chains from one sample in a study of blood T cell repertoires in COVID-19. Profiled with immunoSEQ multiplex PCR; TCRdb holds only in-frame clones, not every one. The table shows 200,000 to 250,000 clones, with about 85% occurring only once. Sequencing input: peripheral blood. The receptors shown here come from a man aged 35-49 years with acute or convalescent COVID-19. CDR3s leave out the opening cysteine and the closing phenylalanine or tryptophan. The D gene is left open where the match is weak.

d_gene: TRBD1; j_gene: TRBJ2-7; v_gene: TRBV4-1; CDR3aa: ASSQGQGAYEQY
d_gene: .; j_gene: TRBJ1-2; v_gene: TRBV5-1; CDR3aa: ASSLGPDSSNYGYT
d_gene: .; j_gene: TRBJ2-1; v_gene: TRBV28; CDR3aa: ASILYNEQF
d_gene: TRBD2; j_gene: TRBJ2-1; v_gene: TRBV10-3; CDR3aa: ASASGLAGDPFYNEQF
d_gene: TRBD2; j_gene: TRBJ2-1; v_gene: TRBV2; CDR3aa: ASSGSGGPFYNEQF
d_gene: .; j_gene: TRBJ2-7; v_gene: TRBV6-2/TRBV6-3; CDR3aa: ASSHSYEQY
d_gene: TRBD2; j_gene: TRBJ2-1; v_gene: TRBV3-1/TRBV3-2; CDR3aa: ASSQGFQGLGDEQF
d_gene: TRBD2; j_gene: TRBJ2-1; v_gene: TRBV30; CDR3aa: AWSVLAGGNEQF
d_gene: TRBD1; j_gene: TRBJ1-2; v_gene: TRBV2; CDR3aa: ASSESPGGAGNGYT
d_gene: .; j_gene: TRBJ1-4; v_gene: TRBV4-1; CDR3aa: ASSPRGINEKLF